These 27 T cell receptor beta chains came from one sample sequenced in a study of shared clonotypes between healthy human individuals. Profiling relied on immunoSEQ multiplex PCR, and the TCRdb table lists in-frame clones only, not all of them. The table has roughly 2 million clones, around 95% seen once. Sequencing was carried out using naive CD4+ T cells sorted from blood. Specified subset: CD45RA+ positively selected. These TCRs come from a man aged 18-30 years in good health.

A single count supports this clone. The J gene is TRBJ1-1, the V gene TRBV27, with D possibly TRBD1 on 5 matching bases. Germline loops: CDR1 MNHEY, CDR2 SMNVEV (reference sequence). V shed 2 bases and J shed 3 bases, with 16 bases lying between them. This CDR3 spans 16 amino acids. The CDR3 sequence: CASSLRRGSWDTEAFF. The CDR3 DNA is TGTGCCAGCAGTTTACGAAGGGGAAGTTGGGACACTGAAGCTTTCTTT.

The V gene is TRBV1, the J gene TRBJ1-5; TRBD1 is the table's D call and was not checked against the DNA. TRBV1 is tagged as a pseudogene. CDR3 size: 16 residues. The CDR3 loop is CTSSVTGGTSNQPQHF. In nucleotides, the CDR3 is TGCACCAGCAGCGTCACAGGGGGTACCAGCAATCAGCCCCAGCATTTT.

Regarding this clone: Other DNA sequences within the sample encode an identical CDR3. V usage is TRBV30 and J usage is TRBJ2-2, with 7 bases aligning to TRBD2. In germline, CDR1 is GTSNPN, CDR2 SVGIG (reference sequence). V lost 3 bases, J lost 1 base, and 2 bases stayed unmatched. CDR3 length: 14 residues. CDR3 nucleotides: TGTGCCTGGAGAACGGGGGGGAACACCGGGGAGCTGTTTTTT. Translated, it gives CAWRTGGNTGELFF.

Concerning this clone: The sample holds other DNA sequences that translate to the same CDR3. This chain uses TRBV19 with TRBJ1-3; 8 positions agree with TRBD1. Germline CDR1 is LNHDA and CDR2 is SQIVND (reference sequence). This CDR3 comprises 14 residues. J lost 3 bases, V lost 7 bases, and 5 bases had no gene match. CDR3 residues: CASTDRGSGNTIYF. The CDR3 region has the DNA TGTGCCAGTACAGACAGGGGAAGTGGAAACACCATATATTTT.

The rearrangement uses TRBV30 and TRBJ1-6; maybe TRBD1 (5 bases). Trimming shortened V by 5 bases and J by 11 bases, and 13 bases separated the two germline ends. Germline loops: CDR1 GTSNPN, CDR2 SVGIG (reference sequence). The CDR3 consists of 12 residues. The CDR3 bases are TGTGCCTGGTGGGACTCCAAAACACCCCTCCACTTT. It encodes CAWWDSKTPLHF.

V is TRBV5-3 and J is TRBJ2-7; 10 bases are shared with TRBD2. TRBV5-3 has ORF status, its function being uncertain. V was pared by 10 bases and J by 6 bases, with 10 bases of the junction left unmatched. This CDR3 spans 13 amino acids. The CDR3 sequence is CAVHLAGVCEQYF. The CDR3 DNA reads TGTGCCGTACATCTAGCGGGAGTTTGCGAGCAGTACTTC.

This sequence joins TRBV20-1 and TRBJ2-1; D is unresolved. Trimming stripped 7 bases from V and 4 bases from J, with 5 bases between. Germline V gene sequence: CDR1 DFQATT, CDR2 SNEGSKA (reference sequence). The CDR3 runs to 10 residues. CDR3 sequence: CSVIYNEQFF. For the CDR3, the DNA is TGCAGTGTTATATACAATGAGCAGTTCTTC.

This chain links TRBV12-5 with TRBJ2-3, with D possibly called TRBD1 or TRBD2 (5 bases each). The germline V gene encodes CDR1 LGHNT and CDR2 FRNRAP. V lost 7 bases and J lost 2, with 13 bases in between. This CDR3 is 14 amino acids long. The CDR3 coding sequence is TGTGCTAGTGTCCGGGGACGGGCCACAGATACGCAGTATTTT. This codes for CASVRGRATDTQYF.

This clone was detected once. The genes are TRBV5-1 and TRBJ2-7, with D maybe TRBD2 (5 bases). This CDR3 contains 14 residues. V was cut by 0 bases and J by 3 bases, with 10 bases left in between. Germline-derived CDR1 and CDR2 are SGHRS and YFSETQ. Here the CDR3 reads CASSLGDGIYEQYF. Here the CDR3 DNA reads TGCGCCAGCAGCTTGGGAGACGGGATCTACGAGCAGTACTTC.

This clone is a singleton in its sample. The chain links TRBV25-1 to TRBJ1-5; no definite D call. The CDR3 covers 14 residues. Trimming stripped 6 bases from V and 0 bases from J, with 9 bases between. Germline CDR1 and CDR2: MGHDK and SYGVNS. The CDR3 bases are TGTGCCAGCAGCCCGAACCTTAGCAATCAGCCCCAGCATTTT. Translated, it gives CASSPNLSNQPQHF.

The genes are TRBV6-6 and TRBJ1-6, with a weak D call TRBD1 (5 bases). This CDR3 is built from 15 residues. From germline, CDR1 is MNHNY and CDR2 SVGAGI (reference sequence). V was shortened by 1 base and J by 8 bases, with 12 bases between the two germline ends. CDR3 region: CASSYLPSRDSPLHF. CDR3 bases: TGTGCCAGCAGTTACTTACCTTCCAGGGATTCACCCCTCCACTTT.

CDR3 amino acids: CASSGDSVVNTGELFF. In DNA, the CDR3 is TGTGCCAGCAGTGGGGACTCGGTCGTGAACACCGGGGAGCTGTTTTTT. The chain carries TRBV2 and TRBJ2-2; weak D call: TRBD2 (6 bases). Germline values: CDR1 SNHLY, CDR2 FYNNEI. Trimming removed 4 bases at V and 1 base at J, with 13 bases between. This CDR3 has 16 residues.

The chain's CDR3 is CASSDPPEETQYF. CDR3 coding DNA: TGCGCCAGCAGTGACCCCCCCGAAGAGACCCAGTACTTC. This sequence joins TRBV10-1 and TRBJ2-5; no clear D. V gave up 3 bases and J gave up 3 bases, with 8 bases separating them. The CDR3 sequence is 13 residues long. Germline V CDR1 and CDR2: WNHNN, SYGVQD (reference sequence).

This clone was detected only once. This sequence joins TRBV29-1 and TRBJ1-2; D is unresolved. With 6 bases removed from V and 1 base from J, the gap between germline ends came to 12 bases. The CDR3 is 13 amino acids. Germline values: CDR1 SQVTM, CDR2 ANQGSEA. As DNA, the CDR3 is TGCAGCGTCCAGGAGGACTTTAACTATGGCTACACCTTC. Translation: CSVQEDFNYGYTF.

The J gene is TRBJ1-5, the V gene TRBV5-6, with D perhaps TRBD1 (5 bases). CDR1 and CDR2 (germline): SGHDT, YYEEEE. The V gene lost 4 bases and the J gene lost 4 bases, with 12 bases spanning the gap. This CDR3 comprises 14 residues. In DNA, the CDR3 is TGTGCCAGCAGCCCCTGGGGGGGTAATCAGCCCCAGCATTTT. It encodes CASSPWGGNQPQHF.

The genes are TRBV10-3 and TRBJ2-2, with a possible D match to TRBD1 (6 bases). CDR3 length: 14 amino acids. V was trimmed by 6 bases and J by 2 bases, leaving 10 bases between them. Germline-derived CDR1 and CDR2 are ENHRY and SYGVKD. As DNA, the CDR3 is TGTGCCATCAGACAGGGCTTAAACACCGGGGAGCTGTTTTTT. Translation gives CAIRQGLNTGELFF.

The rearrangement uses TRBV7-2 and TRBJ1-5; TRBD1 is a possible D gene (6 bases). Between the trimmed V and J ends, which lost 2 bases and 6 bases, there was a span of 14 bases. CDR1 and CDR2 from the germline V gene are SGHTA and FQGNSA. The CDR3 is 15 residues long. The CDR3 region has the DNA TGTGCCAGCAGCTTATCCGAGGGGGGAAGTCAGCCCCAGCATTTT. Residues: CASSLSEGGSQPQHF.

The chain carries TRBV7-9 and TRBJ2-2; TRBD1 matches at 11 bases. The CDR3 length is 16 residues. J was trimmed by 6 bases and V by 3 bases; bases with no gene match: 6. Per the germline V gene, CDR1 is SEHNR and CDR2 is FQNEAQ (reference sequence). CDR3 loop: CASSLGGQGVPGELFF. The CDR3 DNA follows: TGTGCCAGCAGCTTGGGGGGACAGGGGGTCCCCGGGGAGCTGTTTTTT.

J is TRBJ2-1 and V is TRBV5-1; the D gene is possibly TRBD1 (5 bases). CDR3 length: 13 amino acids. Germline CDR1 is SGHRS and CDR2 is YFSETQ. V was shortened by 5 bases and J by 6 bases, with 12 bases between the two germline ends. The CDR3 nucleotides are TGCGCCAGCAGGGCCAGGGATCTCAATGAGCAGTTCTTC. Encoded protein: CASRARDLNEQFF.

The chain uses TRBV6-5 and TRBJ2-7; 10 bases map to TRBD1. CDR3 length: 13 residues. Germline loops: CDR1 MNHEY, CDR2 SVGAGI. V shed 6 bases, J shed 5 bases, and the junction held 4 bases outside the gene matches. The CDR3 sequence is CASRETGGHEQYF. As DNA, the CDR3 is TGTGCCAGCAGAGAGACAGGGGGCCACGAGCAGTACTTC.

Only one count was recorded for this clone. This chain uses TRBV10-3 with TRBJ2-3, with D hard to call. This CDR3 comprises 15 residues. Deletions cut 0 bases from V and 0 bases from J, with 7 bases between. Germline V lookup: CDR1 ENHRY, CDR2 SYGVKD. This CDR3 reads CAISESVTSTDTQYF. The CDR3 nucleotides read TGTGCCATCAGTGAGTCCGTAACTAGCACAGATACGCAGTATTTT.

This clone was recorded a few times. The chain employs TRBV28 and TRBJ1-2; no clear D gene. Germline values: CDR1 MDHEN, CDR2 SYDVKM. The CDR3 is made up of 12 amino acids. V shed 5 bases and J shed 2 bases, with 6 bases lying between them. The CDR3 region has the DNA TGTGCCAGCAGTAAAGTGAACTATGGCTACACCTTC. This codes for CASSKVNYGYTF.

The rearrangement joins TRBV30 to TRBJ2-4; D may be TRBD2 (5 bases). V lost 3 bases, J lost 7 bases, and 19 bases lay in between. Per the germline V gene, CDR1 is GTSNPN and CDR2 is SVGIG (reference sequence). CDR3 size: 15 residues. CDR3 in DNA: TGTGCCTGGAGAATCCCTGGCGGGTGGCGGAACATTCAGTACTTC. This translates into CAWRIPGGWRNIQYF.

The rearrangement uses TRBV4-1 and TRBJ2-2; D gene ambiguous. The CDR3 consists of 14 residues. V was clipped by 0 bases and J by 6 bases, with 8 bases between them. Looked up from germline, CDR1 is MGHRA and CDR2 is YSYEKL. CDR3 residues: CASSQDKLPGELFF. Here the CDR3 DNA reads TGCGCCAGCAGCCAAGATAAGCTCCCCGGGGAGCTGTTTTTT.

The rearrangement links TRBV6-5 to TRBJ2-1, with D hard to call. CDR1 is MNHEY and CDR2 is SVGAGI in the germline V gene. CDR3 length equals 11 residues. With 6 bases removed from V and 14 bases from J, the gap between germline ends came to 14 bases. The CDR3 nucleotides read TGTGCCAGCAGGGCTAGAGAAAGGGAGTTCTTC. The encoded protein is CASRAREREFF.

The rearrangement links TRBV27 to TRBJ2-1; TRBD2 is a possible D gene (5 bases). The germline V gene has CDR1 MNHEY and CDR2 SMNVEV (reference sequence). The CDR3 covers 16 residues. Trimming took 5 bases from V and 5 from J, leaving 19 bases between them. The CDR3 DNA sequence: TGTGCCAGCAGTACCCCCGCCTCCCTACTAGACAATGAGCAGTTCTTC. Amino acid sequence: CASSTPASLLDNEQFF.

V is TRBV10-3 and J is TRBJ2-1, with TRBD2 matching 9 bases. The CDR3 spans 16 residues. V lost 6 bases, J lost 5 bases, and 11 bases stayed unmatched. Germline V lookup: CDR1 ENHRY, CDR2 SYGVKD. The CDR3 region is CAIRMPGGRVDNEQFF. The CDR3 DNA follows: TGTGCCATCAGGATGCCCGGCGGGAGGGTAGACAATGAGCAGTTCTTC.